This is a list of T cell receptor beta chains from one sample in a study of CD8+ T cells in alopecia areata. The protocol was immunoSEQ multiplex PCR, while the TCRdb copy is restricted to in-frame clones and leaves out a portion. The data show about 120,000 clones, with roughly three fifths seen just once and roughly 3.5% held by the top ten. The sample was CD4+ T cells sorted from blood, taken at week 24, from a patient treated with tofacitinib. The source is a human donor with alopecia areata. Each CDR3 is given with its conserved first and last residue. The D gene is left open where the match is weak. Part of the rows lack a size; the others show once, few, many or a class for expanded clones.

TRBJ1-1 | few | TRBV7-2 | TRBD1 | TGTGCCAGCAGCTCGACAGGGCCCACTGAAGCTTTCTTT | CASSSTGPTEAFF
TRBJ2-5 | - | TRBV7-2 | - | TGTGCCAGCAGCCCGTCCCGTGTACAAGAGACCCAGTACTTC | CASSPSRVQETQYF
TRBJ2-6 | - | TRBV19 | TRBD1 | TGTGCCAGTAGTTTCGGGACAGGGGTCACCGGGGCCAACGTCCTGACTTTC | CASSFGTGVTGANVLTF
TRBJ1-1 | - | TRBV19 | - | TGTGCCAGTAGTATAGCGGGCAGGGACACTGAAGCTTTCTTT | CASSIAGRDTEAFF
TRBJ1-1 | - | TRBV25-1 | - | TGTGCCAGCAGTGCCAATACAGGGAACACTGAAGCTTTCTTT | CASSANTGNTEAFF
TRBJ2-7 | - | TRBV5-1 | TRBD1 | TGCGCCAGCAGCCGCCTTCCTCAGGGGGACTCCTACGAGCAGTACTTC | CASSRLPQGDSYEQYF
TRBJ2-1 | - | TRBV11-3 | TRBD1 | TGTGCCAGCAGCTTCGACCTACAGGGGACACTGTTCTTC | CASSFDLQGTLFF
TRBJ1-1 | - | TRBV29-1 | - | TGCAGCGTCGGAAGACAGAGTCCGGGCACTGAAGCTTTCTTT | CSVGRQSPGTEAFF
TRBJ2-5 | - | TRBV5-4 | TRBD2 | TGTGCCAGCGCCTGGACTAGCGGGGAAGAGACCCAGTACTTC | CASAWTSGEETQYF
TRBJ1-3 | few | TRBV30 | - | TGTGCCTGGAGTAAATTGGGGGCAGCCGGAAACACCATATATTTT | CAWSKLGAAGNTIYF
TRBJ2-5 | few | TRBV29-1 | - | TGCAGCGTTGAGGGGACACAGTTCCCGGGGGAGACCCAGTACTTC | CSVEGTQFPGETQYF
TRBJ1-4 | few | TRBV4-3 | - | TGCGCCAGCAGCCAAGATTGGGGGGAAAAACTGTTTTTT | CASSQDWGEKLFF
TRBJ1-2 | - | TRBV6-6 | - | TGTGCCAGCAGTTACTCGGAGGGAAACTATGGCTACACCTTC | CASSYSEGNYGYTF
TRBJ2-5 | few | TRBV15 | - | TGTGCCACCAGCAGAGATGTCCGTGAGACCCAGTACTTC | CATSRDVRETQYF
TRBJ1-2 | many | TRBV19 | TRBD1 | TGTGCCAGTACCGGGACAGGGGCATTCGGCTACACCTTC | CASTGTGAFGYTF
TRBJ1-2 | few | TRBV6-5 | - | TGTGCCAGCAGTTACAGGGCCGGAACCTATGGCTACACCTTC | CASSYRAGTYGYTF
TRBJ2-5 | - | TRBV20-1 | - | TGCTTAGTCGCCCGCCAAGAGACCCAGTACTTC | CLVARQETQYF
TRBJ1-2 | few | TRBV7-2 | - | TGTGCCAGCAGATTAGGGACCGACGATGGCTACACCTTC | CASRLGTDDGYTF
TRBJ2-2 | - | TRBV29-1 | - | TGCAGCGTGAGGAGGGGAGTATTGGGGGAGCTGTTTTTT | CSVRRGVLGELFF
TRBJ1-1 | few | TRBV5-1 | - | TGCGCCAGCAGCTTGTCCGAGATGAACACTGAAGCTTTCTTT | CASSLSEMNTEAFF
TRBJ2-7 | - | TRBV29-1 | TRBD2 | TGCAGCGTTCTTCCCGGACTGCGGGGGTACGAGCAGTACTTC | CSVLPGLRGYEQYF
TRBJ2-5 | - | TRBV7-2 | - | TGTGCCAGCAGCCCTCAAGAGACCCAGTACTTC | CASSPQETQYF
TRBJ2-7 | - | TRBV30 | - | TGTGCCTGGAGTATGGGGGAGGCCCGCGAGCAGTACTTC | CAWSMGEAREQYF
TRBJ1-5 | - | TRBV12-5 | TRBD1 | TGTGCTAGTGGTTTCTGGGACAGAAATCAGCCCCAGCATTTT | CASGFWDRNQPQHF
TRBJ2-5 | - | TRBV4-3 | - | TGCGCCAGCAGCCAAGCAGGGTCGTTACAAGAGACCCAGTACTTC | CASSQAGSLQETQYF
TRBJ2-1 | - | TRBV2 | - | TGTGCCAGCAGTGAAATAGGGGCCAGCTCCTACAATGAGCAGTTCTTC | CASSEIGASSYNEQFF
TRBJ2-3 | once | TRBV10-3 | - | TGTGCCATCAGGGATAGCAGCACAGATACGCAGTATTTT | CAIRDSSTDTQYF
TRBJ2-7 | - | TRBV27 | TRBD1 | TGTGCCAGCAGTTTTCTTGGGACAGGGGGCTCCTACGAGCAGTACTTC | CASSFLGTGGSYEQYF
TRBJ1-2 | few | TRBV7-9 | TRBD1 | TGTGCCAGCAGCTTCCAGGGGGCGGGCTATGGCTACACCTTC | CASSFQGAGYGYTF
TRBJ2-1 | - | TRBV7-9 | - | TGTGCCAGCAGCCCGCGTAGCTCCTACAATGAGCAGTTCTTC | CASSPRSSYNEQFF
TRBJ1-2 | - | TRBV29-1 | TRBD1 | TGCAGCGGTTCCCCAGGGGGTAACTATGGCTACACCTTC | CSGSPGGNYGYTF
TRBJ2-2 | - | TRBV9 | - | TGTGCCAGCAGCGAAAATTCAGCGAACACCGGGGAGCTGTTTTTT | CASSENSANTGELFF
TRBJ2-3 | - | TRBV27 | - | TGTGCCAGCAGACTAAGCGGGCCGACTAGCACAGATACGCAGTATTTT | CASRLSGPTSTDTQYF
TRBJ1-2 | few | TRBV4-2 | - | TGTGCCAGCAGCCAAGAGCTTAACTATGGCTACACCTTC | CASSQELNYGYTF
TRBJ2-7 | - | TRBV5-6 | - | TGTGCCAGCAGCTTGAGGGGGTCAGGGAGCTCCTACGAGCAGTACTTC | CASSLRGSGSSYEQYF
TRBJ2-2 | few | TRBV5-6 | - | TGTGCCAGCACCCCCGTGGGGGCTACGAGGACCGGGGAGCTGTTTTTT | CASTPVGATRTGELFF
TRBJ1-2 | - | TRBV7-9 | - | TGTGCCAGCAGCCTCGGCCACAATCCTAACTATGGCTACACCTTC | CASSLGHNPNYGYTF
TRBJ1-2 | - | TRBV7-9 | - | TGTGCCAGCAGCTTAGGAGTGAACTATGGCTACACCTTC | CASSLGVNYGYTF
TRBJ2-7 | - | TRBV7-2 | - | TGTGCCAGCAGCTTAGAAGGATTATCTCGGTCCTACGAGCAGTACTTC | CASSLEGLSRSYEQYF